Following are 14 T cell receptor beta chains from one sample sequenced in a study of T-cell memory formation after mild COVID-19. TCRdb re-analysed the 5' RACE reads in MiXCR, keeping a single row per CDR3 protein. This sample yields about 150,000 distinct CDR3 sequences, of which 6% to 7% are seen a single time; about 2.1% belongs to the top ten. Sequencing was performed on PBMCs or a T cell subset sorted from them (not recorded which). The receptor source for this set is an adult woman who had mild COVID-19 (a few samples of this study predate the infection). Cell type and time point are not known.

This clonotype has a count of ten or more. The chain is built from TRBV5-5 and TRBJ2-1, with 8 positions matching TRBD1. This CDR3 region has 15 residues. Germline-derived CDR1 and CDR2 are SGHKS and YYEKEE (reference sequence). V gave up 2 bases and J gave up 7 bases; unmatched junction bases: 8. The CDR3 region has the DNA TGTGCCAGCAGCTTTACAGGGGGTATAATAAATGAGCAGTTCTTC. It is translated as CASSFTGGIINEQFF.

This clonotype was detected a few times. The chain recombines TRBV20-1 with TRBJ2-1; 7 nucleotides align to TRBD2. The CDR3 extends over 13 amino acids. Germline trimming cut 3 bases from V and 6 bases from J; bases unmatched to any gene: 5. The germline gives CDR1 DFQATT, CDR2 SNEGSKA (reference sequence). In nucleotides, the CDR3 is TGCAGTGCTAGTACGGGAGGTGGCAATGAGCAGTTCTTC. It yields the protein CSASTGGGNEQFF.

This clonotype has just a few counts. This chain links TRBV20-1 with TRBJ1-2; unclear D gene. Trimming took off 3 bases at V and 1 base at J, with 12 bases between the two ends. This CDR3 comprises 14 residues. Germline lookup yields CDR1 DFQATT and CDR2 SNEGSKA (reference sequence). The CDR3 DNA is TGCAGTGCTAGGACGACACAACTTAACTATGGCTACACCTTC. This codes for CSARTTQLNYGYTF.

The genes are TRBV9 and TRBJ1-1; D gene uncertain. Looked up from germline, CDR1 is SGDLS and CDR2 is YYNGEE. The V end was cut by 0 bases, the J end by 5 bases, with 8 bases between. This CDR3 region has 13 residues. Here the CDR3 reads CASSVGAGTEAFF. The CDR3 region has the DNA TGTGCCAGCAGCGTAGGGGCGGGAACTGAAGCTTTCTTT.

This clonotype was observed a handful of times. The chain joins TRBV5-1 to TRBJ2-7, with 9 positions matching TRBD1. V lost 5 bases and J lost 4; bases outside the gene matches: 10. Germline CDR1 SGHRS, CDR2 YFSETQ. The CDR3 covers 15 residues. In nucleotides, the CDR3 is TGCGCCAGCAGTCTAGAGGGGACAGGGAGTTACGAGCAGTACTTC. This codes for CASSLEGTGSYEQYF.

J is TRBJ2-2 and V is TRBV11-2; a weak D match, TRBD1 (6 bases). Germline V gene data show CDR1 as SGHAT and CDR2 as FQNNGV. V gave up 5 bases and J gave up 6 bases, with 13 bases separating them. This CDR3 contains 14 residues. The CDR3 DNA is TGTGCCAGCAGCACACAGGGTTTCGCCGGGGAGCTGTTTTTT. It is translated as CASSTQGFAGELFF.

This clonotype was recorded a few times. The chain recombines TRBV18 with TRBJ2-5; TRBD2 matches at 9 bases. CDR3 length equals 14 residues. V shed 8 bases and J 1 base; nucleotides not matched to a gene: 5. The V gene's germline CDR1 is KGHSH and CDR2 LQKENI. The CDR3 spells CASTRSGSQETQYF. The CDR3 DNA sequence: TGTGCCAGCACACGTAGCGGGAGCCAAGAGACCCAGTACTTC.

This clonotype was seen ten or more times. The chain is built from TRBV5-6 and TRBJ2-1; 10 positions agree with TRBD2. CDR3 length equals 16 residues. Trimming took 1 base from V and 7 from J; bases not matched to a gene: 8. Germline assignment: CDR1 SGHDT and CDR2 YYEEEE. The CDR3: CASSLTLAGELNEQFF. CDR3 nucleotides: TGTGCCAGCAGCTTGACGCTAGCGGGAGAGTTGAATGAGCAGTTCTTC.

This clonotype was counted at least ten times. The CDR3 sequence is CASSSSGLNTEAFF. In DNA form, the CDR3 reads TGTGCCAGCAGTTCATCAGGGCTGAACACTGAAGCTTTCTTT. The chain has TRBV6-5 and TRBJ1-1, with D possibly TRBD1 on 5 matching bases. This CDR3 comprises 14 residues. CDR1 is MNHEY, CDR2 SVGAGI, per germline. The V and J ends lost 4 bases and 0 bases respectively, with 9 bases between them.

This clonotype was seen ten or more times. The V gene is TRBV4-3, the J gene TRBJ2-7, with 9 nucleotides matching TRBD2. The trim removed 1 base at V and 3 bases at J, leaving 10 bases unmatched. Germline V lookup: CDR1 LGHNA, CDR2 YSLEER. The length of the CDR3 is 17 residues. CDR3: CASSQGLAGLYNYEQYF. The DNA of the CDR3 is TGCGCCAGCAGCCAAGGCCTAGCGGGACTCTACAACTACGAGCAGTACTTC.

This clonotype came up a few times. This sequence joins TRBV6-1 and TRBJ2-5; perhaps TRBD1 as D (7 bases). CDR1 and CDR2 from the germline V gene are MNHNS and SASEGT. This CDR3 spans 15 amino acids. Between the trimmed V and J ends, which lost 8 bases and 4 bases, there was a span of 20 bases. The CDR3 reads CASRPGGSSIETQYF. The CDR3 nucleotides read TGTGCCAGCCGTCCAGGGGGGTCCTCTATAGAGACCCAGTACTTC.

This clonotype has a handful of counts. CDR3 loop: CASSLDYRTGRVNEQFF. CDR3 nucleotide sequence: TGTGCCAGCAGCTTAGATTATCGGACAGGGAGGGTCAATGAGCAGTTCTTC. The chain has TRBV11-2 and TRBJ2-1; D possibly corresponds to TRBD1 (8 bases). Germline V gene sequence: CDR1 SGHAT, CDR2 FQNNGV. The CDR3 length is 17 residues. V gave up 0 bases and J gave up 6 bases, with 18 bases separating them.

This clonotype has at least ten counts. V gene TRBV5-1 combines with J gene TRBJ1-4; TRBD1 aligns across 11 bases. This CDR3 has 16 amino acids. V lost 4 bases to trimming and J lost 5 bases; unmatched junction nucleotides: 7. Germline CDR1 SGHRS, CDR2 YFSETQ. The DNA for the CDR3 is TGCGCCAGCAGCCGGACAGGGGGCGCGGGCAATGAAAAACTGTTTTTT. Translation gives CASSRTGGAGNEKLFF.

J is TRBJ2-1 and V is TRBV15, with a tentative D call TRBD1 (7 bases). V lost 0 bases to trimming and J lost 6 bases, with 18 bases between them. The CDR3 totals 17 residues. Per germline, CDR1 LNHNV and CDR2 YYDKDF (reference sequence). The CDR3 DNA follows: TGTGCCACCAGCAGAGACACGGCAAGACAGGGAGGCAATGAGCAGTTCTTC. It is translated as CATSRDTARQGGNEQFF.